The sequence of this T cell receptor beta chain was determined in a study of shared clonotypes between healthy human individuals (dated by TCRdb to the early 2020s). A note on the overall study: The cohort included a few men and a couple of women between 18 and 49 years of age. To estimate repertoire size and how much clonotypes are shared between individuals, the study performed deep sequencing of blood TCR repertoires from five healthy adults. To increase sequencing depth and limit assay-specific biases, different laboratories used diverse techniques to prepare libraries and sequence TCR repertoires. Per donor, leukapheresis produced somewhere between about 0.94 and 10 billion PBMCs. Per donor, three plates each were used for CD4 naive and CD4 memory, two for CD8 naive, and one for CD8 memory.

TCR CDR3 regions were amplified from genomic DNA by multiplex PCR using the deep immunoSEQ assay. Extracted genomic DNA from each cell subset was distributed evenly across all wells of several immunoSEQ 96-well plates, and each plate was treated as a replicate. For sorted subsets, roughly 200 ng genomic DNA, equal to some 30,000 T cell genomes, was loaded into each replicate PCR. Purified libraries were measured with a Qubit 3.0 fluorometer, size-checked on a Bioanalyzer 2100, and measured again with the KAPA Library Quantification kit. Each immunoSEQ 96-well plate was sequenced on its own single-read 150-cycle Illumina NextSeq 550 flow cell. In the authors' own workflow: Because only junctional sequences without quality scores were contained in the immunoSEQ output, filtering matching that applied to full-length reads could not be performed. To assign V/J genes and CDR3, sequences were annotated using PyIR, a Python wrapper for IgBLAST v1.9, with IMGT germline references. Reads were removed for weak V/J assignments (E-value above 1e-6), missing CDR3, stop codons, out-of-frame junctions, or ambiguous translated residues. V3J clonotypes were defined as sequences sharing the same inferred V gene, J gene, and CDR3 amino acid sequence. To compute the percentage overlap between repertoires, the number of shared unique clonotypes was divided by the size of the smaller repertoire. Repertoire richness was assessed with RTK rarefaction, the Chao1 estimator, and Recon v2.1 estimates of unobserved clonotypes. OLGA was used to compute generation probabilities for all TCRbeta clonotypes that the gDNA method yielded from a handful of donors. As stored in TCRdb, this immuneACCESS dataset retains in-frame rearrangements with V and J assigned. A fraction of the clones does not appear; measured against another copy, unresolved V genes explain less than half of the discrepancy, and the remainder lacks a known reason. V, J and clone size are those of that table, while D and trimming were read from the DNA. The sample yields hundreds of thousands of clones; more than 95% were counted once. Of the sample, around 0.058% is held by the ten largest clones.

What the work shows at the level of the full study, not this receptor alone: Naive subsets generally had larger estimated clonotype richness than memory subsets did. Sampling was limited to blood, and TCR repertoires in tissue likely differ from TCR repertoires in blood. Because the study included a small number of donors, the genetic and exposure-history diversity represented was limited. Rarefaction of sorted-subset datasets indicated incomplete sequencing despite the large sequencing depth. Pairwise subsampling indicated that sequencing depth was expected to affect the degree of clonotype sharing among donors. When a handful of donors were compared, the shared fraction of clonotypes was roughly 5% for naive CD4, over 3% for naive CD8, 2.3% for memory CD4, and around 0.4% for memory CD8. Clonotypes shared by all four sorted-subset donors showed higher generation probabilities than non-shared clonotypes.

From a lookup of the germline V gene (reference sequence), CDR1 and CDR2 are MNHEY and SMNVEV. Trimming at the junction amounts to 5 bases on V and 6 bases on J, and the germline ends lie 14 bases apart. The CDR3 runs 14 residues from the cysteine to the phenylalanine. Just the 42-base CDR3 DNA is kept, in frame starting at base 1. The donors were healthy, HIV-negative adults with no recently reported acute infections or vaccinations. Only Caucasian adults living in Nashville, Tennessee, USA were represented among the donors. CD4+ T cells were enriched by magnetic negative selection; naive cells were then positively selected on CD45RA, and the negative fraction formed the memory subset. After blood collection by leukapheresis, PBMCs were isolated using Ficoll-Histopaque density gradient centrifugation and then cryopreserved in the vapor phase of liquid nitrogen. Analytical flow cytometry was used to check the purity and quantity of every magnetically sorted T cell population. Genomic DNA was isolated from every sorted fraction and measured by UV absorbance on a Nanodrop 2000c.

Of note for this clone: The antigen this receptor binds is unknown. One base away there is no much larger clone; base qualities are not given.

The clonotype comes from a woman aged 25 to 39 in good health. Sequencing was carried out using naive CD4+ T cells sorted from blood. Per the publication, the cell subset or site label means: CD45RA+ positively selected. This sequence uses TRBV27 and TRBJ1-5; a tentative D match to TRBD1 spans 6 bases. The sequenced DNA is TGTGCCAGCAGTCCCCGGACAGATCGTCAGCCCCAGCATTTT. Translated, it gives CASSPRTDRQPQHF.